Shown below are 31 T cell receptor beta chains from a single sample sequenced in a study of blood T cell repertoires in COVID-19. TCRdb's copy holds only in-frame clones and misses some; the assay was immunoSEQ multiplex PCR. The repertoire consists of 300,000 to 500,000 clones, with approximately 90% occurring once and the leading ten covering roughly 0.97%. The sample was PBMCs or T cells enriched from blood (not recorded which). All receptors come from a woman under 40 with acute COVID-19.

The chain links TRBV19 to TRBJ1-1; unclear D gene. The CDR3 covers 11 residues. With 7 bases removed from V and 1 base from J, the gap between germline ends came to 4 bases. CDR1 and CDR2 (germline): LNHDA, SQIVND (reference sequence). DNA for the CDR3: TGTGCCAGTACCCGGAACACTGAAGCTTTCTTT. As protein: CASTRNTEAFF.

The V gene is TRBV19, the J gene TRBJ1-5; TRBD1 aligns across 12 bases. The CDR3 is made up of 15 amino acids. The germline CDR1 and CDR2 sequences are LNHDA and SQIVND (reference sequence). V lost 5 bases and J lost 6; bases outside the gene matches: 5. In DNA form, the CDR3 reads TGTGCCAGTAGTGGGGACAGGGGGCTTTTTCAGCCCCAGCATTTT. It translates to CASSGDRGLFQPQHF.

This chain connects TRBV6-2 or TRBV6-3 to TRBJ2-2, with a possible D match to TRBD2 (5 bases). CDR1 is MNHEY and CDR2 is SVGEGT in the germline V gene. Trimming shortened V by 4 bases and J by 3 bases, and 9 bases separated the two germline ends. The CDR3 runs to 14 residues. In DNA, the CDR3 is TGTGCCAGCAGTTTTTACGGGGACACCGGGGAGCTGTTTTTT. As protein: CASSFYGDTGELFF.

This CDR3 reads CASSLVGTEVYEQYF. CDR3 nucleotides: TGTGCCAGCAGCTTGGTAGGGACTGAAGTTTACGAGCAGTACTTC. The V and J genes are TRBV5-6 and TRBJ2-7, with a weak D call TRBD2 (6 bases). This CDR3 spans 15 amino acids. The V end lost 0 bases, the J end lost 4 bases, and 14 bases lay between the germline ends. CDR1 is SGHDT and CDR2 is YYEEEE in the germline V gene.

The V and J genes are TRBV6-2 or TRBV6-3 and TRBJ2-1; maybe TRBD2 (5 bases). V shed 3 bases and J shed 0 bases, with 12 bases lying between them. This CDR3 comprises 16 residues. Germline values: CDR1 MNHEY, CDR2 SVGEGT. CDR3: CASSYRLAGSYNEQFF. The CDR3 coding sequence is TGTGCCAGCAGTTATAGGCTAGCAGGCTCCTACAATGAGCAGTTCTTC.

The CDR3 sequence: CASSEGLAGAMGYEQYF. CDR3 bases: TGTGCCAGCAGTGAAGGACTAGCGGGGGCGATGGGCTACGAGCAGTACTTC. The chain couples TRBV6-1 to TRBJ2-7; 12 bases fit TRBD2. V lost 1 base to trimming and J lost 3 bases; unmatched junction nucleotides: 7. This CDR3 contains 17 residues. Germline V CDR1 and CDR2: MNHNS, SASEGT.

V is TRBV9 and J is TRBJ1-1, with 9 bases identical to TRBD1. The ends lost 4 bases at V and 0 bases at J; junction bases unmatched: 16. CDR1 is SGDLS and CDR2 is YYNGEE in the germline V gene. The CDR3 spans 19 residues. CDR3 sequence reads: CASSRLIPGQGGLNTEAFF. The DNA of the CDR3 is TGTGCCAGCAGCAGACTGATACCGGGACAGGGAGGACTGAACACTGAAGCTTTCTTT. The whole variable domain, remainder taken from reference TRBV9 and TRBJ1-1, is DSGVTQTPKHLITATGQRVTLRCSPRSGDLSVYWYQQSLDQGLQFLIQYYNGEERAKGNILERFSAQQFPDLHSELNLSSLELGDSALYFCASSRLIPGQGGLNTEAFFGQGTRLTVV.

This rearrangement joins TRBV5-1 to TRBJ2-3; no clear D. Between the trimmed V and J ends, which lost 0 bases and 2 bases, there was a span of 7 bases. The CDR3 sequence is 14 residues long. Germline CDR1 and CDR2: SGHRS and YFSETQ. The CDR3 reads CASSLDYSTDTQYF. The DNA for the CDR3 is TGCGCCAGCAGCTTGGACTATTCCACAGATACGCAGTATTTT.

This rearrangement joins TRBV6-4 to TRBJ2-3; TRBD1 is a possible D gene (6 bases). This CDR3 comprises 14 residues. Trimming took off 2 bases at V and 6 bases at J, with 12 bases between the two ends. In germline, CDR1 is MRHNA, CDR2 SNTAGT. CDR3 nucleotides: TGTGCCAGCAGTGACCTTGGGGGCGGGGATACGCAGTATTTT. It codes for CASSDLGGGDTQYF.

CDR3 in DNA: TGCGCCAGCAGACAACAGGGGGGCAAAAACATTCAGTACTTC. It encodes CASRQQGGKNIQYF. The chain is built from TRBV5-1 and TRBJ2-4, with TRBD1 matching 8 bases. From germline, CDR1 is SGHRS and CDR2 YFSETQ. The CDR3 totals 14 residues. V shed 5 bases and J 3 bases; nucleotides not matched to a gene: 4.

This chain's CDR3 is CASSLDVGDEQYF. CDR3 DNA: TGTGCCAGCAGCTTAGACGTGGGAGACGAGCAGTACTTC. J is TRBJ2-7 and V is TRBV7-8; D is perhaps TRBD2 (5 bases). Germline CDR1 and CDR2: SGHVS and FQNEAQ. V lost 1 base to trimming and J lost 5 bases, with 9 bases between them. CDR3 length equals 13 residues.

The rearrangement joins TRBV2 to TRBJ2-2; 7 bases map to TRBD1. The CDR3 length is 15 residues. The germline CDR1 and CDR2 sequences are SNHLY and FYNNEI. V trimming: 6 bases; J trimming: 3 bases; junction bases outside the gene matches: 7. Here the CDR3 reads CASRRQGLDTGELFF. CDR3 DNA sequence: TGTGCCAGCAGGAGACAGGGTTTGGACACCGGGGAGCTGTTTTTT. Complete variable domain (other parts from reference TRBV2 and TRBJ2-2): EPEVTQTPSHQVTQMGQEVILRCVPISNHLYFYWYRQILGQKVEFLVSFYNNEISEKSEIFDDQFSVERPDGSNFTLKIRSTKLEDSAMYFCASRRQGLDTGELFFGEGSRLTVL.

This chain links TRBV6-2 or TRBV6-3 with TRBJ2-1; D gene ambiguous. The CDR3 covers 11 residues. V was pared by 0 bases and J by 12 bases, with 6 bases between. CDR1 is MNHEY and CDR2 is SVGEGT in the germline V gene. The CDR3: CASSYSTGQFF. CDR3 bases: TGTGCCAGCAGTTACTCTACGGGGCAGTTCTTC.

The chain couples TRBV5-1 to TRBJ1-2; D is uncertain. CDR1 and CDR2 (germline): SGHRS, YFSETQ. V shed 0 bases and J shed 0 bases, with 12 bases lying between them. The CDR3 runs to 16 residues. Here the CDR3 reads CASSLGWSGTNYGYTF. CDR3 coding DNA: TGCGCCAGCAGCTTGGGTTGGTCAGGAACTAACTATGGCTACACCTTC.

The CDR3 loop is CASSFNVGQSNTEAFF. CDR3 nucleotide sequence: TGCGCCAGCAGCTTCAACGTCGGACAGTCGAACACTGAAGCTTTCTTT. The chain has TRBV5-1 and TRBJ1-1; D is perhaps TRBD1 (6 bases). Germline CDR1 is SGHRS and CDR2 is YFSETQ. This CDR3 is built from 16 residues. The V and J ends lost 2 bases and 1 base respectively, with 15 bases between them.

The V and J genes are TRBV6-1 and TRBJ2-7; weak D call: TRBD1 (6 bases). The V gene's germline CDR1 is MNHNS and CDR2 SASEGT. The CDR3 is made up of 15 amino acids. V was shortened by 1 base and J by 3 bases, with 13 bases between the two germline ends. The CDR3 nucleotides are TGTGCCAGCAGTGAAGTTACAGGGCTTGGCTACGAGCAGTACTTC. Translation gives CASSEVTGLGYEQYF.

This chain links TRBV5-1 with TRBJ2-1, with 10 bases aligning to TRBD2. Germline V gene data show CDR1 as SGHRS and CDR2 as YFSETQ. The V segment lost 5 bases and the J segment 9 bases; nucleotides outside the gene matches: 11. CDR3 length: 15 amino acids. The CDR3 sequence: CASRMSGGADGEQFF. The CDR3 nucleotides are TGCGCCAGCAGAATGAGCGGGGGGGCTGACGGTGAGCAGTTCTTC.

The V gene is TRBV12-3 or TRBV12-4, the J gene TRBJ2-3; D remains unclear. The CDR3 runs to 11 residues. Deletions cut 7 bases from V and 5 bases from J, with 7 bases between. This CDR3 is CASTTRDTQYF. In DNA form, the CDR3 reads TGTGCCAGCACCACCAGAGATACGCAGTATTTT.

Concerning this clone itself: Different DNA sequences within this sample yield the same CDR3. J is TRBJ2-3 and V is TRBV9; TRBD2 matches at 10 bases. The CDR3 has 15 residues. Germline trimming cut 2 bases from V and 1 base from J; bases unmatched to any gene: 1. Germline V CDR1 and CDR2: SGDLS, YYNGEE. CDR3 region: CASSVTSGGTDTQYF. DNA for the CDR3: TGTGCCAGCAGCGTTACTAGCGGGGGCACAGATACGCAGTATTTT.

V gene TRBV6-1 combines with J gene TRBJ2-2, with D maybe TRBD1 (6 bases). The CDR3 totals 13 residues. With 8 bases removed from V and 7 bases from J, the gap between germline ends came to 14 bases. In germline, CDR1 is MNHNS, CDR2 SASEGT. The CDR3 sequence: CASGPGVIGELFF. Here the CDR3 DNA reads TGTGCCAGCGGACCAGGGGTTATCGGGGAGCTGTTTTTT.

Only one count was recorded for this clone. The V and J genes are TRBV9 and TRBJ1-2; 7 bases fit TRBD1. V was clipped by 4 bases and J by 8 bases; unmatched bases: 8. Germline V gene data show CDR1 as SGDLS and CDR2 as YYNGEE. This CDR3 region has 13 residues. Here the CDR3 DNA reads TGTGCCAGCAGCACCCCGGGACAGTGGGGCTACACCTTC. Translating gives CASSTPGQWGYTF.

The chain uses TRBV6-4 and TRBJ2-7; 10 nucleotides line up with TRBD2. Germline CDR1 and CDR2: MRHNA and SNTAGT. The V segment lost 6 bases and the J segment 0 bases; nucleotides outside the gene matches: 17. The CDR3 totals 19 residues. The CDR3: CASREELAGIRSNSYEQYF. Written as DNA, the CDR3 is TGTGCCAGCAGGGAGGAACTAGCGGGGATCCGAAGCAACTCCTACGAGCAGTACTTC.

This clone was recorded once. The chain has TRBV12-3 or TRBV12-4 and TRBJ1-5; unclear D gene. This CDR3 contains 13 residues. The V gene lost 2 bases and the J gene lost 4 bases, with 6 bases spanning the gap. Here the CDR3 reads CASSLRGNQPQHF. The CDR3 nucleotides are TGTGCCAGCAGTTTACGGGGAAATCAGCCCCAGCATTTT.

The rearrangement links TRBV10-2 to TRBJ1-3, with a tentative D call TRBD1 (6 bases). Per germline, CDR1 WSHSY and CDR2 SAAADI. This CDR3 region has 14 residues. The ends were cut back, 6 bases at V and 0 bases at J, with 9 bases in the middle. The DNA for the CDR3 is TGCGCCAGCAGAGAGACAGGCTCTGGAAACACCATATATTTT. Encoded protein: CASRETGSGNTIYF.

The CDR3 reads CASSLAKTGHSYNEQFF. For the CDR3, the DNA is TGTGCCAGCAGCTTAGCAAAGACAGGGCACTCCTACAATGAGCAGTTCTTC. The V call is TRBV7-9, the J call TRBJ2-1; the match to TRBD1 covers 7 bases. CDR1 is SEHNR, CDR2 FQNEAQ, per germline (reference sequence). The CDR3 extends over 17 amino acids. The J segment lost 0 bases and the V segment lost 0 bases, leaving 5 bases of the junction unmatched.

The count of this clone is one. The chain carries TRBV7-3 and TRBJ2-5; 13 bases line up with TRBD2. There are 16 residues in the CDR3. V gave up 5 bases and J gave up 7 bases; unmatched junction bases: 10. CDR1 is SGHTA and CDR2 is FQGTGA in the germline V gene. The CDR3 nucleotides are TGTGCCAGCAGCCTAATGACTAGCGGGGGGCCAGGGACCCAGTACTTC. This gives the protein CASSLMTSGGPGTQYF.

The chain carries TRBV20-1 and TRBJ2-5; 7 bases agree with TRBD2. The CDR3 is 13 residues long. The J segment lost 5 bases and the V segment lost 3 bases, leaving 6 bases of the junction unmatched. Germline V lookup: CDR1 DFQATT, CDR2 SNEGSKA (reference sequence). CDR3 coding DNA: TGCAGTGCTAGTGGACTAGGCAGTGAGACCCAGTACTTC. Amino acids: CSASGLGSETQYF.

The chain has TRBV19 and TRBJ1-5; TRBD1 matches 10 bases. Looked up from germline, CDR1 is LNHDA and CDR2 is SQIVND (reference sequence). The CDR3 is 17 residues long. V was pared by 3 bases and J by 7 bases, with 12 bases of the junction left unmatched. The CDR3 bases are TGTGCCAGTAGTATTAACTCGGGACAGGGGCGTAAACAGCCCCAGCATTTT. This translates into CASSINSGQGRKQPQHF.

This clone was detected only once. This chain connects TRBV6-5 to TRBJ1-1, with a possible D match to TRBD1 (6 bases). V lost 7 bases and J 1 base, leaving 16 bases between the germline ends. This CDR3 has 15 amino acids. From germline, CDR1 is MNHEY and CDR2 SVGAGI. This CDR3 is CASTKPGQTNTEAFF. CDR3 in DNA: TGTGCCAGCACCAAGCCGGGACAAACGAACACTGAAGCTTTCTTT.

The V gene is TRBV2, the J gene TRBJ1-2, with D possibly being TRBD1 (6 bases). V lost 5 bases to trimming and J lost 3 bases, with 16 bases between them. Germline-derived CDR1 and CDR2 are SNHLY and FYNNEI. The CDR3 runs 15 residues. CDR3 nucleotides: TGTGCCAGCAGTAAGGGGGGGGACGTCGACTATGGCTACACCTTC. Amino acid sequence: CASSKGGDVDYGYTF.

With respect to this clone: Distinct nucleotide sequences in the sample also encode this CDR3. This rearrangement joins TRBV5-1 to TRBJ1-2; TRBD1 matches 8 bases. Germline CDR1 reads SGHRS; CDR2 reads YFSETQ. The CDR3 spans 14 residues. Trimming cost V 4 bases and J 0 bases; bases outside gene matches: 2. The CDR3 here is CASSPDRANYGYTF. Here the CDR3 DNA reads TGCGCCAGCAGCCCGGACAGGGCTAACTATGGCTACACCTTC.